Sequencing of this T cell receptor (beta chain) was carried out in a study of T cell repertoires in cytomegalovirus infection. Study in general: CMV epitopes that were recently identified and HLA-C-restricted were used alongside well-studied HLA-B-restricted ones. Public TCR beta signatures indicated both CMV infection and matching HLA type. Whole-study findings and limits: CMV carriers having the relevant HLA were flagged by cumulative public TCR beta family frequency. Dominating the ex vivo response were HLA-C-restricted CMV-specific TCR beta clonotypes.

TCRdb analysed the reads with MiXCR anew, one entry per CDR3 protein. This sample yields roughly 700,000 distinct CDR3 sequences, of which around 32% are seen a single time; approximately 18% belongs to the top ten. V lost 6 bases and J 1 base, leaving 13 bases between the germline ends. The CDR3 is made up of 16 amino acids. The germline V gene encodes CDR1 SNHLY and CDR2 FYNNEI. This clonotype occurred a few times. Its antigen is unknown. This TCR derives from a human donor in good health (CMV status not recorded). Some clones in this sample may be carry-over from other donors' samples. J is TRBJ2-6 and V is TRBV2; D uncertain. Sequenced here: cultured PBMCs, sampled from culture after CMV antigen stimulation. The CDR3 sequence is CASRWGIDSGANVLTF. In DNA form, the CDR3 reads TGTGCCAGCAGGTGGGGTATTGATTCTGGGGCCAACGTCCTGACTTTC.